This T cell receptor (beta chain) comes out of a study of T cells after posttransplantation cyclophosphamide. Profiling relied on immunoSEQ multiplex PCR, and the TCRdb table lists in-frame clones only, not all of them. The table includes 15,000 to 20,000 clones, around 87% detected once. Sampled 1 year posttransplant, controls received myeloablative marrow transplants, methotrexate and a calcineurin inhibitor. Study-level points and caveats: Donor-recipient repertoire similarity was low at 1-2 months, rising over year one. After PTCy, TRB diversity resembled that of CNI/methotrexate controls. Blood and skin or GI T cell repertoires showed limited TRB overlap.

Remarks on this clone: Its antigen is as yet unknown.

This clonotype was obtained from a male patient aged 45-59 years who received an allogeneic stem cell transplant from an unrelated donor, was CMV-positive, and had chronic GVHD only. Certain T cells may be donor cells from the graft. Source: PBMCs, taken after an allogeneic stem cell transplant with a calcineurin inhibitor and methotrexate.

CDR3 protein: CASSISQGGEAFF. In nucleotides, the CDR3 is TGTGCCAGTAGTATCAGTCAGGGAGGTGAAGCTTTCTTT. The chain links TRBV19 to TRBJ1-1, with D perhaps TRBD1 (5 bases). The CDR3 has 13 amino acids. Germline CDR1 is LNHDA and CDR2 is SQIVND (reference sequence). With 3 bases removed from V and 7 bases from J, the gap between germline ends came to 12 bases.